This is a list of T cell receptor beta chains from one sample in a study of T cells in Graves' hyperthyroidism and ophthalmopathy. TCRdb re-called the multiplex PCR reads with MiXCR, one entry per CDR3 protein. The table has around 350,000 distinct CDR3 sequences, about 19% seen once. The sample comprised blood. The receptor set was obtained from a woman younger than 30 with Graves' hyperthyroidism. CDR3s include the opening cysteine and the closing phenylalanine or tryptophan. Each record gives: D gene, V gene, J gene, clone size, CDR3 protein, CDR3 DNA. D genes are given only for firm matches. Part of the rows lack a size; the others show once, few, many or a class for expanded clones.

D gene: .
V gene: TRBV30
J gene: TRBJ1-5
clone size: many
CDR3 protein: CAWSGASNQPQHF
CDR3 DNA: TGTGCCTGGAGTGGAGCGTCAAATCAGCCCCAGCATTTT

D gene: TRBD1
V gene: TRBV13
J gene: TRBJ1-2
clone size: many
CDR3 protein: CASSLGDRTSLAYGYTF
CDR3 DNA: TGTGCCAGCAGCTTAGGGGACAGGACGAGCCTGGCTTATGGCTACACCTTC

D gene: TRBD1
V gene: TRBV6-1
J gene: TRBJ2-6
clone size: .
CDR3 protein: CASTGTGGTGSNVLTF
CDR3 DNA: TGTGCCAGCACCGGGACAGGGGGAACTGGGTCCAACGTTCTGACTTTC

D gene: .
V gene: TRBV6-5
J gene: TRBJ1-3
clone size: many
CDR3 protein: CASRRVGDSGNTIYF
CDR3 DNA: TGTGCCAGCAGGAGGGTTGGGGACTCTGGAAACACCATATATTTT

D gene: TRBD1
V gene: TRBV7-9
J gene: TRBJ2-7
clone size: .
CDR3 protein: CASSLGQGLGEQYF
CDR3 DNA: TGTGCCAGCAGCTTAGGACAGGGGTTAGGTGAGCAGTACTTC

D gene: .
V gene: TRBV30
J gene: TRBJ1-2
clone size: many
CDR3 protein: CAWSPYEGGYTF
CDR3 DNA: TGTGCCTGGAGCCCCTATGAGGGTGGCTACACCTTC

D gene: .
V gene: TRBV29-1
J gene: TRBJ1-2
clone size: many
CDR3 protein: CSVVYPGKNYGYTF
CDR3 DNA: TGCAGCGTTGTCTATCCAGGAAAAAACTATGGCTACACCTTC

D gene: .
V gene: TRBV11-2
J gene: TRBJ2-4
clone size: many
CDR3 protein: CASSLHRENIQYF
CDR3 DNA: TGTGCCAGCAGTTTGCACCGTGAAAACATTCAGTACTTC

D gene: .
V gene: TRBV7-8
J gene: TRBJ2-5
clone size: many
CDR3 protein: CASSFLLKGGRETQYF
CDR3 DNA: TGTGCCAGCAGCTTCCTTCTCAAGGGGGGCCGGGAGACCCAGTACTTC

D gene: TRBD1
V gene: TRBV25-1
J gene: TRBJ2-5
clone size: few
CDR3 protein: CASSETPGQGEYQETQYF
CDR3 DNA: TGTGCCAGCAGTGAAACCCCTGGACAGGGGGAATACCAAGAGACCCAGTACTTC

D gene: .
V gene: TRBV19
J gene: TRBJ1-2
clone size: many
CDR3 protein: CARAGGGIYGYTF
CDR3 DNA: TGTGCCAGAGCGGGGGGCGGGATCTATGGCTACACCTTC

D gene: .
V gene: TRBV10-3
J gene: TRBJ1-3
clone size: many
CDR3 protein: CAIGGSSGNTIYF
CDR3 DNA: TGTGCCATCGGGGGAAGCTCTGGAAACACCATATATTTT

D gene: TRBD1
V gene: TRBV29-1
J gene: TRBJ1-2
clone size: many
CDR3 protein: CSVRGQGYGYTF
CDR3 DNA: TGCAGCGTTCGTGGACAGGGCTATGGCTACACCTTC

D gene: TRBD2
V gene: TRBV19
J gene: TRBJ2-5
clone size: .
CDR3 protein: CASSIGLAGGPDQETQYF
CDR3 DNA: TGTGCCAGTAGTATCGGTCTAGCGGGGGGGCCGGACCAAGAGACCCAGTACTTC

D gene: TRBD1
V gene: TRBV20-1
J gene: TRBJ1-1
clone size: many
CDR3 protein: CSAIRDREAFF
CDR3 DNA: TGCAGTGCGATCCGGGACAGAGAAGCTTTCTTT

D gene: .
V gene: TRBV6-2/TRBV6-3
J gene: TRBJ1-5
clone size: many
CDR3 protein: CASSYRSRDNQPQHF
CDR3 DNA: TGTGCCAGCAGTTACCGGTCAAGAGACAATCAGCCCCAGCATTTT

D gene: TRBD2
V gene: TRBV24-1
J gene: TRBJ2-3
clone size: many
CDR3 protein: CATSDLGGLAGGRTDTQYF
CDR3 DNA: TGTGCCACCAGTGATTTGGGGGGACTAGCGGGGGGGCGAACAGATACGCAGTATTTT

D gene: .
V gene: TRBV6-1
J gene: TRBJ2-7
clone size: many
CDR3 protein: CASSETAPYEQYF
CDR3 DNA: TGTGCCAGCAGTGAAACGGCCCCCTACGAGCAGTACTTC

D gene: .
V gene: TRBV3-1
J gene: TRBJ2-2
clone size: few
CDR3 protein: CASSQEIPGAGELFF
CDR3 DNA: TGTGCCAGCAGCCAAGAGATTCCAGGGGCCGGGGAGCTGTTTTTT

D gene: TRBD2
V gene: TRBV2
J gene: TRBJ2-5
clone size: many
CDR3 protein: CASSAKVGRLAAQETQYF
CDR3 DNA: TGTGCCAGCAGTGCGAAGGTGGGAAGACTAGCGGCACAAGAGACCCAGTACTTC

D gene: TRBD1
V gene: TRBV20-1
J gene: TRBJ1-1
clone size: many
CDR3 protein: CSARGQGAFTEAFF
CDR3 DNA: TGCAGTGCTAGAGGGCAGGGGGCATTCACTGAAGCTTTCTTT

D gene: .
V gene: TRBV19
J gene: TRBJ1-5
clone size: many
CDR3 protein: CASSPRTGYNQPQHF
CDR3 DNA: TGTGCCAGTAGTCCCCGAACAGGGTACAATCAGCCCCAGCATTTT

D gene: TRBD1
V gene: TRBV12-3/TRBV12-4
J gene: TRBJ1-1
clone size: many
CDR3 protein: CASSNHRDRGTEAFF
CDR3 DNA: TGTGCCAGCAGCAATCACCGGGACAGGGGGACTGAAGCTTTCTTT

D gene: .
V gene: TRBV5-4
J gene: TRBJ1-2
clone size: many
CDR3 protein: CASSLWGGGYGYTF
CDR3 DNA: TGTGCCAGCAGCTTGTGGGGGGGCGGGTATGGCTACACCTTC

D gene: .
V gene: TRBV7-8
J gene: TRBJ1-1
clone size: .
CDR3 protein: CASSWGRGPQEAFF
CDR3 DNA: TGTGCCAGCAGCTGGGGACGTGGCCCACAAGAAGCTTTCTTT

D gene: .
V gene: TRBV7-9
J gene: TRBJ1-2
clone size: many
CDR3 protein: CASSLDSSYGYTF
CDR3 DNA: TGTGCCAGCAGCTTAGACAGCTCCTATGGCTACACCTTC

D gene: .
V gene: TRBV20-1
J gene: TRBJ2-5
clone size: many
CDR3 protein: CSARKGREETQYF
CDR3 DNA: TGCAGTGCTAGAAAAGGGAGAGAAGAGACCCAGTACTTC

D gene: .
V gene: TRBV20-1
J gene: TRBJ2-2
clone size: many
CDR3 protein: CSAKGLNTGELFF
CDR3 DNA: TGCAGTGCTAAGGGTCTTAACACCGGGGAGCTGTTTTTT

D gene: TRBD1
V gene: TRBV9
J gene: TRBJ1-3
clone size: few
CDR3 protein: CASSPHRTGPNTIYF
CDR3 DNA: TGTGCCAGCAGCCCACACAGGACAGGACCAAACACCATATATTTT